Following are 11 T cell receptor beta chains from one sample sequenced in a study of OX40 agonist ivuxolimab in advanced cancers. Some clones are missing from TCRdb's copy, which holds only in-frame ones; the method was immunoSEQ multiplex PCR. The profile shows about 46,000 clones, roughly 90% of them singletons. The sequencing used CD4+ or CD8+ T cells sorted from blood, collected in a trial of the OX40 agonist ivuxolimab. The receptors originated from an adult with an advanced solid tumor such as melanoma, head and neck, liver or kidney cancer.

V usage is TRBV7-3 and J usage is TRBJ2-1; 8 nucleotides line up with TRBD2. Looked up from germline, CDR1 is SGHTA and CDR2 is FQGTGA. The V and J ends lost 5 bases and 0 bases, in that order; junction bases with no gene match: 3. CDR3 size: 15 residues. The CDR3 bases are TGTGCCAGCAGCCCGACTAGCGTCTCCTACAATGAGCAGTTCTTC. This gives the protein CASSPTSVSYNEQFF. Full variable domain (rest looked up from reference TRBV7-3 and TRBJ2-1): GAGVSQTPSNKVTEKGKYVELRCDPISGHTALYWYRQSLGQGPEFLIYFQGTGAADDSGLPNDRFFAVRPEGSVSTLKIQRTERGDSAVYLCASSPTSVSYNEQFFGPGTRLTVL.

The chain joins TRBV5-1 to TRBJ2-1; no reliable D call. Trimming pared 0 bases from V and 0 bases from J, leaving 13 bases between. Germline V gene data show CDR1 as SGHRS and CDR2 as YFSETQ. The CDR3 runs to 17 residues. DNA for the CDR3: TGCGCCAGCAGCTTGGTACCGGCCGGCCTCTCCTACAATGAGCAGTTCTTC. This translates into CASSLVPAGLSYNEQFF.

The CDR3 DNA reads as TGCAGTGCTAGGGAATACACTGAAGCTTTCTTT. It yields the protein CSAREYTEAFF. This chain uses TRBV20-1 with TRBJ1-1; D gene unclear. V lost 3 bases and J lost 3, with 5 bases in between. Germline-derived CDR1 and CDR2 are DFQATT and SNEGSKA (reference sequence). The CDR3 is made up of 11 amino acids.

This clone occurred a few times. The V and J genes are TRBV19 and TRBJ1-2; D might be TRBD1 (5 bases). This CDR3 spans 13 amino acids. V was shortened by 6 bases and J by 8 bases, with 16 bases between the two germline ends. CDR1 and CDR2 from the germline V gene are LNHDA and SQIVND (reference sequence). The CDR3, as DNA: TGTGCCAGTAGCCCCGGGGCGGGAGGCGGCTACACCTTC. Its translation: CASSPGAGGGYTF.

The chain carries TRBV21-1 and TRBJ2-7; the table calls TRBD2, which could not be checked here. TRBV21-1 is noted as a pseudogene. CDR3 length: 11 amino acids. CDR3 in amino acids: CASRGREEQYV. CDR3 DNA sequence: TGTGCCAGCAGGGGGCGGGAGGAGCAGTACGTC.

J is TRBJ2-2 and V is TRBV11-2; D not certain. CDR1 and CDR2 (germline): SGHAT, FQNNGV. The germline V and J ends were trimmed by 1 base and 8 bases, with 8 bases remaining between them. This CDR3 is built from 13 residues. As DNA, the CDR3 is TGTGCCAGCAGCTTAGCCCGCGGTGGGGAGCTGTTTTTT. This encodes CASSLARGGELFF.

The rearrangement links TRBV11-2 to TRBJ2-3; weak D call: TRBD1 (6 bases). Germline CDR1 reads SGHAT; CDR2 reads FQNNGV. V dropped 5 bases and J dropped 3 bases, with 18 bases sitting between them. The CDR3 extends over 16 amino acids. Here the CDR3 DNA reads TGTGCCAGCAGCGCAAGCCCCTTACAGGGTACAGATACGCAGTATTTT. Translating it yields CASSASPLQGTDTQYF.

Here the CDR3 reads CSVHTGTAHYEQYF. CDR3 coding DNA: TGCAGCGTGCATACTGGGACTGCTCACTACGAGCAGTACTTC. V and J are TRBV29-1 and TRBJ2-7; the D gene is possibly TRBD2 (6 bases). The germline CDR1 and CDR2 sequences are SQVTM and ANQGSEA. This CDR3 comprises 14 residues. Trimming shortened V by 6 bases and J by 3 bases, and 18 bases separated the two germline ends.

The chain's CDR3 is CASSPLSTNTEAFF. The CDR3 coding sequence is TGCGCCAGCAGCCCCCTCTCGACGAACACTGAAGCTTTCTTT. The rearrangement joins TRBV4-1 to TRBJ1-1; D uncertain. The germline CDR1 and CDR2 sequences are MGHRA and YSYEKL. The CDR3 has 14 residues. Trimming removed 4 bases from V and 1 base from J, with 10 bases in between.

This clone was observed a few times. The chain uses TRBV6-1 and TRBJ2-7; D is undetermined. The V gene lost 1 base and the J gene lost 4 bases, with 5 bases spanning the gap. The CDR3 is made up of 12 amino acids. Germline V CDR1 and CDR2: MNHNS, SASEGT. The CDR3 DNA follows: TGTGCCAGCAGTGAAGATCCGTACGAGCAGTACTTC. Translation gives CASSEDPYEQYF.

V is TRBV5-4 and J is TRBJ1-2; D gene uncertain. This CDR3 has 17 amino acids. Trimming stripped 0 bases from V and 7 bases from J, with 22 bases between. Germline V gives CDR1 SGHNT, CDR2 YYREEE (reference sequence). Written as DNA, the CDR3 is TGTGCCAGCAGCTTGGTTTTGGGAATCCCTCTTGACTCTGGCTACACCTTC. Its protein product is CASSLVLGIPLDSGYTF.